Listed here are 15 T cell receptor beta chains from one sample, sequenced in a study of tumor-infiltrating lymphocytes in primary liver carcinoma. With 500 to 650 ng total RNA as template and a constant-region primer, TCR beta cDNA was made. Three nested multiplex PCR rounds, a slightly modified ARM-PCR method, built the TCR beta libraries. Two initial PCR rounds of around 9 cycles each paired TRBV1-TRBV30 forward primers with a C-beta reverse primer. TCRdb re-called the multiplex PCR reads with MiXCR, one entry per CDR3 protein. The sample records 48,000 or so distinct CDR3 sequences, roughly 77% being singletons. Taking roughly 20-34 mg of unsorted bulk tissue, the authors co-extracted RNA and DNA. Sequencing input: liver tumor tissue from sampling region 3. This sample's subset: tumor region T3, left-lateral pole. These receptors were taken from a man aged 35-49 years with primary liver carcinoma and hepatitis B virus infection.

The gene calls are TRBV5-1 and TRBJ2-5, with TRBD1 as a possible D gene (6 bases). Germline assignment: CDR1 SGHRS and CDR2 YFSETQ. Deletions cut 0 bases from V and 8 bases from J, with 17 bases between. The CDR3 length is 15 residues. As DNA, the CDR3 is TGCGCCAGCAGCTTGGGAGGGGGTGTGTCAGACACCCAGTACTTC. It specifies CASSLGGGVSDTQYF.

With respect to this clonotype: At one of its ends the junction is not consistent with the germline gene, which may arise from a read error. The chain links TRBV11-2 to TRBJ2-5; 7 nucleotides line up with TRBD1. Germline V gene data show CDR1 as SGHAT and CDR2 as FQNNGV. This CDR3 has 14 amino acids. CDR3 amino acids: CASSLGTVQEAQYF. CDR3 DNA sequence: TGTGCCAGCAGTCTAGGGACAGTACAAGAGGCCCAGTACTTC. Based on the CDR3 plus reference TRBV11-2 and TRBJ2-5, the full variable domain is EAGVAQSPRYKIIEKRQSVAFWCNPISGHATLYWYQQILGQGPKLLIQFQNNGVVDDSQLPKDRFSAERLKGVDSTLKIQPAKLEDSAVYLCASSLGTVQEAQYFGPGTRLLVL.

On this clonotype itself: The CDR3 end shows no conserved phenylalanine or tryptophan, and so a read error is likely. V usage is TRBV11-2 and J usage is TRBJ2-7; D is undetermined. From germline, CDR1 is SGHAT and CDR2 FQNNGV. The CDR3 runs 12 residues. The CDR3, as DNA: TGTGCCATCAGCTCGTCGCAAGTCGAGCAGTACTAC. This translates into CAISSSQVEQYY.

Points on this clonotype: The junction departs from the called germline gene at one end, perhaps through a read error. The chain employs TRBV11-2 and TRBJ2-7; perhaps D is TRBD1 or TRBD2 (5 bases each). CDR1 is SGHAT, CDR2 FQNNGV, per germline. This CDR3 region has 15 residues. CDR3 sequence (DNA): TGTGCCAACAGCCTCAGATGGGACGATTTCTACGAGCAGTACTTC. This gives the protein CANSLRWDDFYEQYF.

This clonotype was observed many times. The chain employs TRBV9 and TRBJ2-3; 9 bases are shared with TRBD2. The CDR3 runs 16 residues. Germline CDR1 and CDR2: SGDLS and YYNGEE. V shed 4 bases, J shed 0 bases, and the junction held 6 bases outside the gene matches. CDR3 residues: CASSPGLASSTDTQYF. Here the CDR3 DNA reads TGTGCCAGCAGCCCCGGACTAGCGTCTAGCACAGATACGCAGTATTTT.

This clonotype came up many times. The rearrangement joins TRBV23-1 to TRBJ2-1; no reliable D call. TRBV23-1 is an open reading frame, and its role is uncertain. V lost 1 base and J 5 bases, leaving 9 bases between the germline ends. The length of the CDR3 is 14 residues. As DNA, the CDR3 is TGCGCCAGCAGTCAATTAGGCGACCACAATGAGCAGTTCTTC. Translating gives CASSQLGDHNEQFF.

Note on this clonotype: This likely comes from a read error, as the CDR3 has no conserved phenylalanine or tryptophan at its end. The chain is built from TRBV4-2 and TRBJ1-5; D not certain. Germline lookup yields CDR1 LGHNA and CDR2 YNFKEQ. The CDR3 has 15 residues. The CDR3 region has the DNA TGTGCCAGCAGTCAAGATTACTACGAGCTGGGGCCCCAGCATCTT. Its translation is CASSQDYYELGPQHL.

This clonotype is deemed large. CDR3 region: CASSFRLAGDFNEQFF. Written as DNA, the CDR3 is TGTGCCAGCAGCTTTCGACTAGCGGGAGATTTCAATGAGCAGTTCTTC. This sequence joins TRBV11-2 and TRBJ2-1; 12 positions agree with TRBD2. V lost 3 bases to trimming and J lost 6 bases; unmatched junction nucleotides: 6. Germline lookup yields CDR1 SGHAT and CDR2 FQNNGV. The CDR3 contains 16 residues. The full variable domain, in which reference TRBV11-2 and TRBJ2-1 provide the parts outside the CDR3, is EAGVAQSPRYKIIEKRQSVAFWCNPISGHATLYWYQQILGQGPKLLIQFQNNGVVDDSQLPKDRFSAERLKGVDSTLKIQPAKLEDSAVYLCASSFRLAGDFNEQFFGPGTRLTVL.

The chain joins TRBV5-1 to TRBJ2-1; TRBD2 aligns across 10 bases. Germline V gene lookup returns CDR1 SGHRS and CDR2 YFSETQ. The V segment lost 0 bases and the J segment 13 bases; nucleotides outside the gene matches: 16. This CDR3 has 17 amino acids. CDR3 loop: CASSLVGLAESGGEQFF. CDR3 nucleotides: TGCGCCAGCAGCTTGGTAGGACTAGCGGAATCCGGGGGTGAACAGTTCTTC.

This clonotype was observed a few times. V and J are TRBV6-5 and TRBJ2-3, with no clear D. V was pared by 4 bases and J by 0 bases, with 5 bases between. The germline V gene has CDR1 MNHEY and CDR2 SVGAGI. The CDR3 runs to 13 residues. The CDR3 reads CASSLDSTDTQYF. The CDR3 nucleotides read TGTGCCAGCAGTTTAGACAGCACAGATACGCAGTATTTT.

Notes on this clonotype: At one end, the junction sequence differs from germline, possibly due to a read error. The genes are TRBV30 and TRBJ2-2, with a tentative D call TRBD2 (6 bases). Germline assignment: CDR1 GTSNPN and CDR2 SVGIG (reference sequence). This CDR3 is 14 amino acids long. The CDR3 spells CACLGLNSAVEMFF. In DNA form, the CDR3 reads TGTGCCTGTCTGGGACTCAACAGCGCCGTGGAGATGTTTTTT.

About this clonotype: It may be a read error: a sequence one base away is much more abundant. The CDR3 loop is CASTEWDRGLRETQYF. Here the CDR3 DNA reads TGTGCCAGCACTGAATGGGACAGGGGGCTTCGGGAGACCCAGTACTTC. The chain carries TRBV7-9 and TRBJ2-5, with 12 positions matching TRBD1. The CDR3 contains 16 residues. From germline, CDR1 is SEHNR and CDR2 FQNEAQ (reference sequence). Unmatched junction bases numbered 11, after V lost 7 bases and J lost 5 bases.

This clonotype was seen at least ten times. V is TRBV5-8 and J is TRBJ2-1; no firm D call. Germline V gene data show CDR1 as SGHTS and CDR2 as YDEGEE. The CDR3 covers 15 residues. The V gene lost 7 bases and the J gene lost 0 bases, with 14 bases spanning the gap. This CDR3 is CASPIDPSSYNEQFF. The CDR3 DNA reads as TGTGCCAGCCCTATCGACCCGAGCTCCTACAATGAGCAGTTCTTC.

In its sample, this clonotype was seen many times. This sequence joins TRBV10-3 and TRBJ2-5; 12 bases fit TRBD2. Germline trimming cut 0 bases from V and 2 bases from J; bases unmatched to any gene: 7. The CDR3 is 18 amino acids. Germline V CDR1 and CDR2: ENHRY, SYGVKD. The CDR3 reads CAISESSSGRGWQETQYF. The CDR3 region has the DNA TGTGCCATCAGTGAGTCCTCTAGCGGGAGGGGATGGCAAGAGACCCAGTACTTC.

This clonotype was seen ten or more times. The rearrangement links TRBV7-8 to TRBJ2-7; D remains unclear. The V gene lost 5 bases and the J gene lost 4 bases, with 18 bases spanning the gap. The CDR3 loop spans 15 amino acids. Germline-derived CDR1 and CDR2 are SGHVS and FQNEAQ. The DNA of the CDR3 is TGTGCCAGCAGCCTGACTGATGGGCTTTCATACGAGCAGTACTTC. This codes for CASSLTDGLSYEQYF. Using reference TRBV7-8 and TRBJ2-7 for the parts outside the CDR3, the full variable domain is GAGVSQSPRYKVAKRGQDVALRCDPISGHVSLFWYQQALGQGPEFLTYFQNEAQLDKSGLPSDRFFAERPEGSVSTLKIQRTQQEDSAVYLCASSLTDGLSYEQYFGPGTRLTVT.